The present T cell receptor beta chain was sequenced within a study of blood T cell repertoires in COVID-19 (dated by TCRdb to the early 2020s). About the investigation overall: Samples covering the acute and convalescent phases of COVID-19 were provided by collaborators in the United States, Italy and Spain. The material from the prospective study consisted of cDNA or gDNA derived from T cells, B-cell-depleted T cells, or PBMCs. The dataset comprised deeply sampled blood TCRbeta repertoires from subjects exposed to, actively infected with, or recovered from COVID-19. HLA class I and class II types, where available, came from metadata supplied by the sample provider rather than from assay-based typing. The samples were drawn from the first 160 participants of the ongoing ImmuneRACE study and from 950 to 1,500 subjects provided by 6 global collaborators. Sample metadata almost always included a de-identified subject ID, COVID-19 status, age in years and sex. A freely available public database, intended as a resource for researchers studying the immune response to SARS-CoV-2, is where the repertoires were released.

CDR1 and CDR2 were assigned from the germline V gene as MGHRA and YSYEKL. Trimming takes 1 base from V and 0 bases from J, and the germline ends sit 9 bases apart. The CDR3 starts with the cysteine, ends with the phenylalanine, and has 15 residues. CDR3 DNA is the only sequence kept; it has 45 bases, read in frame from the first base. Here is what the overall study found, with its caveats: Clinical and demographic metadata were provided uncurated, with the amount varying by source and participant.

To note about this clone: Its antigen remains unidentified. The sample holds no much larger clone one base away, and base qualities are not on file.

TCRbeta CDR3 regions were amplified from genomic DNA by means of the immunoSEQ Assay, a bias-controlled multiplex PCR. In the authors' own workflow: The number of nucleated cells in each sample was estimated by amplification of reference gene primers within the assay. Sequence reads were collapsed and filtered to measure the absolute abundance of every unique TCRbeta CDR3 rearrangement. For each sample, productive Simpson clonality was calculated by taking the square root of Simpson's diversity index across productive rearrangements. Sourced from immuneACCESS, this table was stored by TCRdb with only in-frame sequences that have V and J called. A share of the clones is absent; for the studies checked, an unresolved V gene accounts for under half, and the remainder has no known explanation. V, J and clone size are taken as reported in that table, and D and trimming were inferred from the DNA itself. The sample contains some 130,000 clones, 80% of them found a single time. The top ten hold more than 1.5% of the sample.

Whole blood was collected in K2EDTA tubes by collaborating institutions according to the institutions' own protocols. For TCRbeta analysis, collaborator samples were shipped as frozen whole blood, as isolated PBMCs, or as DNA extracted from either sample type. Sequenced sample: peripheral blood. The receptor was derived from a man between 65 and 85 years old with acute or convalescent COVID-19. Recombination connected TRBV4-1 to TRBJ1-1, with a weak D call of TRBD1 (5 bases match). In nucleotides, the sequence is TGCGCCAGCAGCCAAGCCCCGACAGTGAACACTGAAGCTTTCTTT. This codes for CASSQAPTVNTEAFF.